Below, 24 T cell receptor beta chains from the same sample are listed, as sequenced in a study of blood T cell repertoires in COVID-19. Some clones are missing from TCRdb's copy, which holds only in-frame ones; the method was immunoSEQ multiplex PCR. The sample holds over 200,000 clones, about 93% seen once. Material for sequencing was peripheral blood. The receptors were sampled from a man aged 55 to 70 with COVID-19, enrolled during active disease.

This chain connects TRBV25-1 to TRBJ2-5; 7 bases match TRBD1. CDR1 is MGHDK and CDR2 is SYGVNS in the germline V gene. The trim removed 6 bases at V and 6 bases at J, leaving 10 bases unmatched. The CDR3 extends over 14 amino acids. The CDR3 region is CASRETGDRQTQYF. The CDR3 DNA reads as TGTGCCAGCAGAGAAACAGGGGATCGGCAGACCCAGTACTTC.

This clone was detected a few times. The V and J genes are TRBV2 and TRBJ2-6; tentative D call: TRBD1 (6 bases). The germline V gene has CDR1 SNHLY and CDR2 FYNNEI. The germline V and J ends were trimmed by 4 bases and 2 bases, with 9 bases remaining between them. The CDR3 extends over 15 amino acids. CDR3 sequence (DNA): TGTGCCAGCAGTGCAAACAGGGCTGGGGCCAACGTCCTGACTTTC. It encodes CASSANRAGANVLTF.

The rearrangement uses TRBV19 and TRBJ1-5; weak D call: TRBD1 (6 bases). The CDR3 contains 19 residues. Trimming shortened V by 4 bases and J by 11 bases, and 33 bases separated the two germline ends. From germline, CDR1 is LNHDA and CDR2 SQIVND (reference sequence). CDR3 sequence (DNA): TGTGCCAGTAGTACCCCTTTCGCCGCGGACAGCGCAAATTTAGGTGCCCAGCATTTT. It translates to CASSTPFAADSANLGAQHF.

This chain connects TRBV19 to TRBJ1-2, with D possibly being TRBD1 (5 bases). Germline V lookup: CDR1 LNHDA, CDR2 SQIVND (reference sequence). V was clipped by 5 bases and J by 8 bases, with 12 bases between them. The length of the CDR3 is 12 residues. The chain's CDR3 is CASSGTGNGYTF. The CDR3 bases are TGTGCCAGTAGTGGCACAGGAAACGGCTACACCTTC. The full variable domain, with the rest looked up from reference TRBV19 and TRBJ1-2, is DGGITQSPKYLFRKEGQNVTLSCEQNLNHDAMYWYRQDPGQGLRLIYYSQIVNDFQKGDIAEGYSVSREKKESFPLTVTSAQKNPTAFYLCASSGTGNGYTFGSGTRLTVV.

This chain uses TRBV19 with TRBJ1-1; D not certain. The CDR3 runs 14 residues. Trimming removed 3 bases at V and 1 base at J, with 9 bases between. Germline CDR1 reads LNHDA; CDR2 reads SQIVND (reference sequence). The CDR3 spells CASSIPPWNTEAFF. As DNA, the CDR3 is TGTGCCAGTAGTATCCCCCCATGGAACACTGAAGCTTTCTTT.

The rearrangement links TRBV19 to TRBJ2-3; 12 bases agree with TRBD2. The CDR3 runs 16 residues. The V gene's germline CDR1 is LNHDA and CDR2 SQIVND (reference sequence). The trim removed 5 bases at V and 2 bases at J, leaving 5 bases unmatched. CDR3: CASSARLAGDTDTQYF. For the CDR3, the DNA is TGTGCCAGTAGTGCACGACTAGCGGGAGACACAGATACGCAGTATTTT.

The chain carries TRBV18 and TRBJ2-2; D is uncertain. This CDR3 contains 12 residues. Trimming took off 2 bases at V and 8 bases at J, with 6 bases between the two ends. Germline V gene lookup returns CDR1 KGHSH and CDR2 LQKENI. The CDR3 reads CASSPYEGELFF. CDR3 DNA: TGTGCCAGCTCACCATACGAGGGGGAGCTGTTTTTT.

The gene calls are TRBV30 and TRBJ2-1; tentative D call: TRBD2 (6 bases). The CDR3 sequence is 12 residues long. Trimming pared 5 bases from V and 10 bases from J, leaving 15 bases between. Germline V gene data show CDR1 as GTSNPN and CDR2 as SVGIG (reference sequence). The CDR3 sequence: CAWLGGAIEQFF. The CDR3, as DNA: TGTGCCTGGTTGGGGGGAGCTATCGAGCAGTTCTTC.

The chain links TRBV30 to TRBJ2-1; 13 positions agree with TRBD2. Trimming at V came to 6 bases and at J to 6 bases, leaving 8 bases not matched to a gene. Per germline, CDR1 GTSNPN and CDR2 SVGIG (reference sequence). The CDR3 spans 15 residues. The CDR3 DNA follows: TGTGCCTGCACGACTACTAGCGGGAGGGCCAATGAGCAGTTCTTC. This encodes CACTTTSGRANEQFF. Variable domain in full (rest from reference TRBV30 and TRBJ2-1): SQTIHQWPATLVQPVGSPLSLECTVEGTSNPNLYWYRQAAGRGLQLLFYSVGIGQISSEVPQNLSASRPQDRQFILSSKKLLLSDSGFYLCACTTTSGRANEQFFGPGTRLTVL.

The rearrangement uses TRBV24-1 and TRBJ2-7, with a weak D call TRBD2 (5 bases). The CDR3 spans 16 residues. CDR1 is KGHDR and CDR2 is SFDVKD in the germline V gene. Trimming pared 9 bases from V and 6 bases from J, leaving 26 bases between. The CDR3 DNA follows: TGTGCCACCTCCTGGAGTAAAACTATAGGGCGGGCCGAGCAGTACTTC. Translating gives CATSWSKTIGRAEQYF.

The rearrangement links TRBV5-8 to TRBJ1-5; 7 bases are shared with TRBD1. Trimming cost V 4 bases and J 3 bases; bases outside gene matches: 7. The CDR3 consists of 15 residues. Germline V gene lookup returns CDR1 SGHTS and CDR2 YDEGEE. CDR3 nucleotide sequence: TGTGCCAGCAGCGTGGGGACAGCCGACAATCAGCCCCAGCATTTT. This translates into CASSVGTADNQPQHF.

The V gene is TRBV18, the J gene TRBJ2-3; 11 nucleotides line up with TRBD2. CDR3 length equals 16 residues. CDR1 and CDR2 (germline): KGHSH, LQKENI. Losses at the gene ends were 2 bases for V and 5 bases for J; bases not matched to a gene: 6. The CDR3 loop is CASSPIAGGLEDTQYF. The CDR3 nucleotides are TGTGCCAGCTCACCAATAGCGGGGGGGCTGGAAGATACGCAGTATTTT.

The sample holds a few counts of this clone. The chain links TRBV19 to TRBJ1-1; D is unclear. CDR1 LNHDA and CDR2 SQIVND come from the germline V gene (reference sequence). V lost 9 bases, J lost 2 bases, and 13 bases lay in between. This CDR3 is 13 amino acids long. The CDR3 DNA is TGTGCCAGCTCTTCGGTGATAAACACTGAAGCTTTCTTT. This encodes CASSSVINTEAFF.

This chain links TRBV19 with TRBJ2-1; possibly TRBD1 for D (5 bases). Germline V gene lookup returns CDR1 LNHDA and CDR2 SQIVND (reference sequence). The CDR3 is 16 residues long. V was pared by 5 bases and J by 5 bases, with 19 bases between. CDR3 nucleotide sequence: TGTGCCAGTAGTCCTGGGGCGGCAGTGGGCCACAATGAGCAGTTCTTC. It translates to CASSPGAAVGHNEQFF. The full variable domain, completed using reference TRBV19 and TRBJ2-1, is DGGITQSPKYLFRKEGQNVTLSCEQNLNHDAMYWYRQDPGQGLRLIYYSQIVNDFQKGDIAEGYSVSREKKESFPLTVTSAQKNPTAFYLCASSPGAAVGHNEQFFGPGTRLTVL.

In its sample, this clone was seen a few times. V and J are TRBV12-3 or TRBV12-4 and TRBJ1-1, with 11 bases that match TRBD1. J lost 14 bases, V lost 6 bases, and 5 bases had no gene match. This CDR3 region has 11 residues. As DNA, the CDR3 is TGTGCCAGCAGCAAGGACAGGGGGCAATTCTTT. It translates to CASSKDRGQFF.

The CDR3 coding sequence is TGTGCCAGCAGCGGGCGACAGGGTGATTCACCCCTCCACTTT. Its protein product is CASSGRQGDSPLHF. The genes are TRBV9 and TRBJ1-6, with 7 bases lining up with TRBD1. In germline, CDR1 is SGDLS, CDR2 YYNGEE. V lost 3 bases and J lost 8; bases outside the gene matches: 5. The CDR3 loop spans 14 amino acids.

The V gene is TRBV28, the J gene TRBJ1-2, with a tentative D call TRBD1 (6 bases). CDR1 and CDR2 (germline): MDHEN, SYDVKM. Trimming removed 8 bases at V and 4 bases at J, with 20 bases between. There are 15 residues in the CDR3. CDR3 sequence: CASFNQQGTSYGYTF. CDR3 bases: TGTGCCAGCTTTAACCAACAGGGCACTTCCTATGGCTACACCTTC.

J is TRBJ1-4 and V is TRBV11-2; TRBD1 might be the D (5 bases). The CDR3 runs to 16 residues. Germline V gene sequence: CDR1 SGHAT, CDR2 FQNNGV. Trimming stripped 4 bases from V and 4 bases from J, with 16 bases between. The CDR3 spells CASSSHWGGGNEKLFF. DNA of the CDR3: TGTGCCAGCAGCTCCCATTGGGGGGGAGGTAATGAAAAACTGTTTTTT.

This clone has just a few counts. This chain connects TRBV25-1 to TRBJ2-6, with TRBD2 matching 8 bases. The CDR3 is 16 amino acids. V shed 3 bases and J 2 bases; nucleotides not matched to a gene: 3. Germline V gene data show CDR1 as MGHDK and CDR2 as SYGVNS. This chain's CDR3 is CASSDPRGAGANVLTF. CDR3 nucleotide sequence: TGTGCCAGCAGTGATCCGCGGGGGGCTGGGGCCAACGTCCTGACTTTC.

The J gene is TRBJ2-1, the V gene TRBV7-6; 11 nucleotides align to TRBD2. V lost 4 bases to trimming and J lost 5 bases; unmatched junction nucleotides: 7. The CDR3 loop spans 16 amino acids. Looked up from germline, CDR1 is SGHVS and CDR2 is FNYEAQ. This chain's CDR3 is CASSSAASGGNNEQFF. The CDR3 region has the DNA TGTGCCAGCAGCTCCGCTGCTAGCGGGGGGAACAATGAGCAGTTCTTC.

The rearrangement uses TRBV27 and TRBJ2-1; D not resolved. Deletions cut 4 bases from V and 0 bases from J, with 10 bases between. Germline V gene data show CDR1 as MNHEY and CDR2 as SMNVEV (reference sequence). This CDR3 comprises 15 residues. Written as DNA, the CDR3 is TGTGCCAGCAGTTCGCCACGTAGCTCCTACAATGAGCAGTTCTTC. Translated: CASSSPRSSYNEQFF.

The DNA of the CDR3 is TGCGCCAGCAGCTTGTCCCGGACAGGATACTCTGGAAACACCATATATTTT. As protein: CASSLSRTGYSGNTIYF. V gene TRBV5-1 combines with J gene TRBJ1-3; 7 nucleotides match TRBD1. V lost 1 base to trimming and J lost 0 bases; unmatched junction nucleotides: 7. Germline CDR1 and CDR2: SGHRS and YFSETQ. This CDR3 contains 17 residues.

Here the CDR3 DNA reads TGTGCCAGCAGCAGGGGACAGAGCTCCTACGAGCAGTACTTC. It codes for CASSRGQSSYEQYF. This chain joins TRBV3-1 (or the pseudogene TRBV3-2) and TRBJ2-7, with 7 bases aligning to TRBD1. CDR1 LGHDT and CDR2 YNNKEL come from the germline V gene (reference sequence). The CDR3 extends over 14 amino acids. With V trimmed by 5 bases and J by 0 bases, 4 bases remained unmatched.

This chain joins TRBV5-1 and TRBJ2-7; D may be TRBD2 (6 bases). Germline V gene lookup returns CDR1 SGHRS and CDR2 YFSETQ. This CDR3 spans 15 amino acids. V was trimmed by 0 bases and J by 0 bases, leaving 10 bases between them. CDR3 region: CASSLGATSSYEQYF. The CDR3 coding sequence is TGCGCCAGCAGCTTGGGGGCGACTAGCTCCTACGAGCAGTACTTC.